The clone carrying this TCR beta chain was observed once. The data were taken from a study of shared T cell receptors in the human thymus. The assay was immunoSEQ multiplex PCR, and TCRdb's table has in-frame clones only and misses some. This sample has hundreds of thousands of clones, with around 89% found just once. These data are also associated with another study on human thymus T cells.

What was sequenced was thymocytes. The origin of this receptor is a boy under two years old with a congenital heart defect.

CDR3 coding DNA: TGTGCCAGCAGCCCCCGGGACTCGGGTGGGATCGAGCAGTACTTC. It specifies CASSPRDSGGIEQYF. The chain combines TRBV5-4 with TRBJ2-7, with D possibly TRBD2 on 6 matching bases. V was clipped by 4 bases and J by 6 bases, with 20 bases between them. The CDR3 has 15 residues. From germline, CDR1 is SGHNT and CDR2 YYREEE (reference sequence).